What follows are 9 T cell receptor beta chains derived from one specimen sequenced in a study of CD8+CD57+ T cells in acquired aplastic anemia. Before being chosen for sequencing, patients had shown CD8+CD57+ cell expansion by flow cytometry. Genomic DNA acted as the template from which TCR beta VDJ combination and CDR3 sequence profiling were carried out. TCRdb re-derived calls from the reads in MiXCR, one entry per CDR3 protein. The repertoire holds roughly 280,000 distinct CDR3 sequences, with about 50% as singletons. Sequenced input: sorted CD4+, CD8+, or CD8+CD57+ T cells (not recorded which) from PBMCs. Receptors were obtained from a human donor with aplastic anemia.

V usage is TRBV6-2 or TRBV6-3 and J usage is TRBJ2-7; 9 bases match TRBD1. CDR1 is MNHEY and CDR2 is SVGEGT in the germline V gene. The CDR3 extends over 13 amino acids. CDR3 DNA sequence: TGTGCGTATTTGGGACAGGGTATGGGCGAGCAGTACTTC. Translating gives CAYLGQGMGEQYF.

This clonotype appeared a few times. V and J are TRBV19 and TRBJ2-7; 8 bases match TRBD1. The CDR3 has 15 residues. Germline CDR1 LNHDA, CDR2 SQIVND (reference sequence). V was pared by 7 bases and J by 0 bases, with 8 bases of the junction left unmatched. CDR3 nucleotides: TGTGCCAGTACTTCAAGTGGGACAGGCTCCTACGAGCAGTACTTC. It specifies CASTSSGTGSYEQYF.

This clonotype showed up many times. The J gene is TRBJ1-3, the V gene TRBV7-2; D unresolved. The CDR3 has 15 residues. V dropped 5 bases and J dropped 0 bases, with 11 bases sitting between them. Germline V gene lookup returns CDR1 SGHTA and CDR2 FQGNSA. CDR3 in amino acids: CASSIYRASGNTIYF. CDR3 DNA: TGTGCCAGCAGCATATACCGGGCCTCTGGAAACACCATATATTTT.

V is TRBV7-6 and J is TRBJ2-3; 8 nucleotides align to TRBD2. CDR3 length: 16 amino acids. Germline V gene lookup returns CDR1 SGHVS and CDR2 FNYEAQ. V trimming: 5 bases; J trimming: 4 bases; junction bases outside the gene matches: 11. The CDR3 DNA reads TGTGCCAGCAGCCTTCCCCGGGGGGGGCGGGCAGATACGCAGTATTTT. Translated: CASSLPRGGRADTQYF.

This clonotype was picked up many times. The chain uses TRBV6-5 and TRBJ2-7; maybe TRBD2 (6 bases). This CDR3 spans 18 amino acids. From germline, CDR1 is MNHEY and CDR2 SVGAGI. Trimming took 0 bases from V and 0 from J, leaving 18 bases between them. In DNA, the CDR3 is TGTGCCAGCAGTTACTCCGGGGGACCGGTCGTTAGCTCCTACGAGCAGTACTTC. Protein sequence: CASSYSGGPVVSSYEQYF.

A few counts support this clonotype. V and J are TRBV7-3 and TRBJ2-7; no firm D call. Germline V CDR1 and CDR2: SGHTA, FQGTGA. Trimming pared 4 bases from V and 6 bases from J, leaving 13 bases between. The CDR3 is 13 amino acids. As DNA, the CDR3 is TGTGCCAGCAGCTCCTTCACGGGCGGCGAGCAGTACTTC. This sequence encodes CASSSFTGGEQYF.

The chain couples TRBV19 to TRBJ1-5; D is uncertain. This CDR3 contains 15 residues. V dropped 3 bases and J dropped 7 bases, with 16 bases sitting between them. Germline V gene sequence: CDR1 LNHDA, CDR2 SQIVND (reference sequence). CDR3 nucleotide sequence: TGTGCCAGTAGTATGAGGAGACAATGGGGACAGCCCCAGCATTTT. Encoded protein: CASSMRRQWGQPQHF.

V gene TRBV20-1 combines with J gene TRBJ2-7; tentative D call: TRBD2 (6 bases). Germline V gene data show CDR1 as DFQATT and CDR2 as SNEGSKA (reference sequence). Trimming shortened V by 2 bases and J by 0 bases, and 8 bases separated the two germline ends. This CDR3 is built from 13 residues. CDR3 loop: CSARSGSSYEQYF. The CDR3 DNA reads as TGCAGTGCTAGATCCGGGAGCTCCTACGAGCAGTACTTC.

In its sample, this clonotype was seen many times. The chain uses TRBV19 and TRBJ2-3, with 7 bases identical to TRBD2. The V segment lost 7 bases and the J segment 2 bases; nucleotides outside the gene matches: 6. From germline, CDR1 is LNHDA and CDR2 SQIVND (reference sequence). This CDR3 comprises 14 residues. The CDR3 DNA is TGTGCCAGTAAGTTTGCGGGGGACACAGATACGCAGTATTTT. It encodes CASKFAGDTDTQYF.